This T cell receptor (beta chain) was observed in a study of cytotoxic CD8 clonotypes in ibrutinib-treated CLL. Findings of the study overall: Clonality went up at ibrutinib response and then declined back toward baseline at progression.

The repertoire was sequenced with immunoSEQ multiplex PCR; TCRdb's copy has only in-frame clones and lacks some. The repertoire holds about 70,000 clones, with about nine tenths as singletons. Concerning this clone itself: What it recognizes is unknown.

Germline V gene lookup returns CDR1 SGHDN and CDR2 FVKESK. V was trimmed by 2 bases and J by 2 bases, leaving 9 bases between them. The CDR3 extends over 14 amino acids. The genes are TRBV14 and TRBJ2-5; no clear D. The source was PBMCs, collected after 12 months of ibrutinib treatment. The source of this sequence is a human donor with chronic lymphocytic leukemia. The CDR3 protein is CASSQSYPQETQYF. Written as DNA, the CDR3 is TGTGCCAGCAGCCAATCTTACCCTCAAGAGACCCAGTACTTC. Drawing the rest from reference TRBV14 and TRBJ2-5, the complete variable domain is EAGVTQFPSHSVIEKGQTVTLRCDPISGHDNLYWYRRVMGKEIKFLLHFVKESKQDESGMPNNRFLAERTGGTYSTLKVQPAELEDSGVYFCASSQSYPQETQYFGPGTRLLVL.